A selection of T cell receptor beta chains follows, all from one sample in a study of shared clonotypes between healthy human individuals. The data were produced by immunoSEQ multiplex PCR, yet TCRdb's version contains in-frame clones alone and is incomplete. Among nearly 2 million clones listed, over 85% were seen once. Sequencing was carried out using naive CD8+ T cells sorted from blood. The receptors originated from a man between 18 and 35 years old in good health. Each CDR3 is given with its conserved first and last residue. D genes are given only for firm matches. Some rows mark clone size as missing; the rest say once, few, many or name a class of expanded clone.

v_call	clone_size	d_call	j_call	cdr3_aa	cdr3_nt
TRBV6-5	-	-	TRBJ2-7	CASSYLGDGSYEQYF	TGTGCCAGCAGTTACCTGGGGGACGGGTCCTACGAGCAGTACTTC
TRBV15	-	-	TRBJ1-5	CATSRPSEGVSQPQHF	TGTGCCACCAGCAGACCCTCTGAGGGGGTCTCTCAGCCCCAGCATTTT
TRBV5-1	-	-	TRBJ2-3	CASSSPISTDTQYF	TGCGCCAGCAGCTCACCGATTAGCACAGATACGCAGTATTTT
TRBV7-9	-	-	TRBJ1-4	CASVEGEGEKLFF	TGTGCCAGCGTAGAGGGGGAAGGTGAAAAACTGTTTTTT
TRBV14	-	-	TRBJ1-2	CASSQDRGQYLNYGYTF	TGTGCCAGCAGCCAAGATAGAGGACAGTACCTGAACTATGGCTACACCTTC
TRBV9	-	-	TRBJ2-3	CASSVASVTDTQYF	TGTGCCAGCAGCGTAGCCAGCGTCACAGATACGCAGTATTTT
TRBV5-1	-	TRBD2	TRBJ2-3	CASSFFPAGASTDTQYF	TGCGCCAGCAGCTTTTTTCCAGCGGGGGCTAGCACAGATACGCAGTATTTT
TRBV6-5	-	-	TRBJ1-1	CASSYSSYTEAFF	TGTGCCAGCAGTTACTCGTCCTACACTGAAGCTTTCTTT
TRBV6-5	-	-	TRBJ2-5	CASSSQGGTQETQYF	TGTGCCAGCAGTTCCCAAGGGGGTACCCAAGAGACCCAGTACTTC
TRBV27	-	TRBD2	TRBJ2-2	CASSLDGGYTGELFF	TGTGCCAGCAGTTTAGACGGGGGGTACACCGGGGAGCTGTTTTTT
TRBV7-9	few	TRBD2	TRBJ2-7	CASGLGIYEQYF	TGTGCCAGCGGACTAGGCATCTACGAGCAGTACTTC
TRBV5-5	-	-	TRBJ2-1	CASSLEQGDNEQFF	TGTGCCAGCAGCTTGGAACAGGGCGACAATGAGCAGTTCTTC
TRBV5-8	-	-	TRBJ1-6	CASSLGATGNSPLHF	TGTGCCAGCAGCTTGGGGGCTACAGGGAATTCACCCCTCCACTTT
TRBV30	-	-	TRBJ2-5	CAWTEGAPETQYF	TGTGCCTGGACGGAGGGAGCGCCAGAGACCCAGTACTTC
TRBV7-9	-	-	TRBJ1-2	CASNPKGGSDYGYTF	TGTGCCAGCAACCCTAAAGGGGGATCCGACTATGGCTACACCTTC
TRBV9	-	-	TRBJ1-2	CASSSPAGEDDGYTF	TGTGCCAGCAGCTCCCCCGCCGGGGAGGATGATGGCTACACCTTC
TRBV5-6	-	TRBD1	TRBJ2-2	CASSMGQGYPGELFF	TGTGCCAGCAGCATGGGACAGGGGTACCCCGGGGAGCTGTTTTTT
TRBV6-5	-	-	TRBJ2-7	CASSYSTGYSYEQYF	TGTGCCAGCAGTTACTCGACCGGGTACTCCTACGAGCAGTACTTC
TRBV25-1	-	-	TRBJ2-1	CASSGIGGNEQFF	TGTGCCAGCAGTGGAATCGGGGGAAATGAGCAGTTCTTC
TRBV28	-	-	TRBJ1-2	CASSLRGGGYGYTF	TGTGCCAGCAGTTTAAGAGGAGGTGGCTATGGCTACACCTTC
TRBV7-9	once	TRBD2	TRBJ2-2	CASSASGSNTGELFF	TGTGCCAGCAGCGCTAGCGGGAGTAACACCGGGGAGCTGTTTTTT
TRBV2	-	-	TRBJ2-7	CASSLGGVIYEQYF	TGTGCCAGCAGTCTGGGGGGCGTTATCTACGAGCAGTACTTC
TRBV6-5	-	TRBD1	TRBJ2-5	CASSYLQGEEGETQYF	TGTGCCAGCAGTTATTTACAGGGGGAAGAGGGAGAGACCCAGTACTTC
TRBV4-2	-	-	TRBJ1-2	CASSQESGGNYGYTF	TGTGCCAGCAGCCAAGAATCCGGAGGGAACTATGGCTACACCTTC
TRBV10-2	-	TRBD2	TRBJ2-1	CAIRTSGRSLNEQFF	TGCGCCATCCGGACTAGCGGGAGAAGTCTCAATGAGCAGTTCTTC
TRBV2	-	-	TRBJ1-2	CASSRQDLSSLGYTF	TGTGCCAGCAGTAGACAGGACCTCTCTTCCCTCGGCTACACCTTC
TRBV11-1	-	-	TRBJ2-3	CASSLAGDNTDTQYF	TGTGCCAGCAGCTTAGCGGGGGACAACACAGATACGCAGTATTTT
TRBV27	-	TRBD1	TRBJ1-5	CASSSNRGYSNQPQHF	TGTGCCAGCAGTTCCAACAGGGGTTATAGCAATCAGCCCCAGCATTTT
TRBV25-1	-	-	TRBJ2-7	CASSEGGEQYF	TGTGCCAGCAGTGAAGGAGGCGAGCAGTACTTC
TRBV20-1	-	-	TRBJ2-5	CSARGLGTQYF	TGCAGTGCTAGAGGGCTGGGGACCCAGTACTTC
TRBV7-8	-	-	TRBJ2-7	CASSLALAYEQYF	TGTGCCAGCAGCTTAGCGCTGGCCTACGAGCAGTACTTC
TRBV28	-	-	TRBJ1-6	CASSLVGGFSPLHF	TGTGCCAGCAGTTTGGTCGGGGGCTTTTCACCCCTCCACTTT
TRBV4-1	-	-	TRBJ1-2	CASSQGSGSYGYTF	TGCGCCAGCAGCCAAGGATCAGGGAGTTATGGCTACACCTTC
TRBV9	-	-	TRBJ2-5	CASSVVGGRETQYF	TGTGCCAGCAGCGTAGTGGGGGGCAGGGAGACCCAGTACTTC
TRBV4-1	-	-	TRBJ2-7	CASSPTGTPEQYF	TGCGCCAGCAGCCCTACCGGGACCCCCGAGCAGTACTTC
TRBV7-3	-	-	TRBJ2-2	CASSLLAPGELFF	TGTGCCAGCAGCTTACTCGCTCCCGGGGAGCTGTTTTTT
TRBV10-3	-	TRBD2	TRBJ2-1	CAISELGTRGVNEQFF	TGTGCCATCAGTGAGCTTGGGACTAGAGGTGTCAATGAGCAGTTCTTC
TRBV13	-	-	TRBJ1-1	CASSLDSITEAFF	TGTGCCAGCAGCTTGGACAGTATAACTGAAGCTTTCTTT
TRBV10-3	-	-	TRBJ2-1	CAISVGAGISYNEQFF	TGTGCCATCAGTGTTGGGGCGGGGATCTCCTACAATGAGCAGTTCTTC
TRBV10-1	-	TRBD1	TRBJ2-1	CASSFTGADEQFF	TGCGCCAGCAGTTTTACAGGGGCGGATGAGCAGTTCTTC
TRBV27	-	TRBD1	TRBJ2-7	CASRISGTGSYEQYF	TGTGCCAGCAGGATCTCCGGGACAGGGTCCTACGAGCAGTACTTC
TRBV13	-	-	TRBJ2-7	CASSSRDRAYEQYF	TGTGCCAGCAGCTCCCGGGACCGAGCCTACGAGCAGTACTTC
TRBV9	-	-	TRBJ2-1	CASSAQGWNEQFF	TGTGCCAGCAGCGCACAAGGGTGGAATGAGCAGTTCTTC
TRBV5-5	-	-	TRBJ1-5	CASSYSSTQPQHF	TGTGCCAGCAGTTATTCTTCTACACAGCCCCAGCATTTT
TRBV2	-	-	TRBJ1-1	CASSESTGNTEAFF	TGTGCCAGCAGTGAATCGACAGGGAACACTGAAGCTTTCTTT
TRBV25-1	-	-	TRBJ1-2	CASSVSPYGYTF	TGTGCCAGCAGTGTATCACCTTATGGCTACACCTTC
TRBV5-4	-	TRBD1	TRBJ2-7	CASSLQGANVYEQYF	TGTGCCAGCAGCCTACAGGGGGCGAATGTCTACGAGCAGTACTTC
TRBV11-3	-	-	TRBJ1-6	CASSLGPGPYNSPLHF	TGTGCCAGCAGCTTAGGCCCGGGACCCTATAATTCACCCCTCCACTTT
TRBV5-6	-	TRBD2	TRBJ2-1	CASSLALAGWYNEQFF	TGTGCCAGCAGCTTGGCACTAGCGGGATGGTACAATGAGCAGTTCTTC
TRBV2	-	-	TRBJ2-7	CASSFSVSSYEQYF	TGTGCCAGCAGTTTCTCCGTTAGCTCCTACGAGCAGTACTTC
TRBV19	-	TRBD1	TRBJ1-1	CASSSGTGGHTEAFF	TGTGCCAGTAGCTCCGGGACAGGGGGGCACACTGAAGCTTTCTTT
TRBV11-2	-	-	TRBJ2-7	CASSPTSYEQYF	TGTGCCAGCAGCCCCACTTCCTACGAGCAGTACTTC